This TCR beta chain was recovered during a study of cytomegalovirus exposure and HLA in healthy donors. On this clone: Its antigen is as yet unknown.

Notes on the study in general: Available immune exposure information was restricted to CMV serostatus only. A cluster of highly shared sequence variants was likely a sequencing artifact. The study designated fewer than 200 TCR beta chains cytomegalovirus-associated. Later analysis identified several of the most significant clusters that appeared linked to common viral pathogens.

This PCR relied on a set of 60 Vbeta primers and 13 Jbeta primers. The data were produced by immunoSEQ multiplex PCR, yet TCRdb's version contains in-frame clones alone and is incomplete. Of 100,000 or so clones listed, roughly 83% were seen once; the top ten hold roughly 2.6%. This clonotype was sampled from a man aged 35 to 55 in good health and CMV-seronegative. Sequencing was performed on PBMCs.

CDR3 in DNA: TGTGCCAGCAGCCCCAATCGGTACAGTCAAGAGACCCAGTACTTC. Translating it yields CASSPNRYSQETQYF. This sequence joins TRBV5-4 and TRBJ2-5; D not certain. CDR3 size: 15 residues. CDR1 is SGHNT, CDR2 YYREEE, per germline (reference sequence). V lost 4 bases and J 2 bases, leaving 15 bases between the germline ends. Looking up the rest from reference TRBV5-4 and TRBJ2-5 gives the full variable domain: ETGVTQSPTHLIKTRGQQVTLRCSSQSGHNTVSWYQQALGQGPQFIFQYYREEENGRGNFPPRFSGLQFPNYSSELNVNALELDDSALYLCASSPNRYSQETQYFGPGTRLLVL.